Following are 30 T cell receptor beta chains from one sample sequenced in a study of monozygotic twins with inflammatory bowel disease. TCRdb reprocessed the 5' RACE reads and stores each CDR3 protein as one record, lacking DNA. Listed are approximately 85,000 distinct CDR3 sequences; roughly 7% falls within the top ten. Sample: blood. These receptors all come from a human donor with ulcerative colitis or Crohn's disease, or a healthy co-twin of an affected twin (not recorded which).

The V and J genes are TRBV5-1 and TRBJ1-2. Germline V CDR1 and CDR2: SGHRS, YFSETQ. The CDR3 consists of 15 residues. CDR3 loop: CASSLGGESRYGYTF.

The chain employs TRBV5-1 and TRBJ2-5. Germline loops: CDR1 SGHRS, CDR2 YFSETQ. The CDR3 sequence is 16 residues long. This CDR3 is CASSLGSYPRQETQYF.

V and J are TRBV27 and TRBJ1-1. This CDR3 has 14 residues. The germline gives CDR1 MNHEY, CDR2 SMNVEV (reference sequence). The CDR3: CASSLGVMNTEAFF.

The chain recombines TRBV5-6 with TRBJ1-5; TCRdb picks TRBD1, but there is no DNA to check that call. Germline lookup yields CDR1 SGHDT and CDR2 YYEEEE. The CDR3 runs 16 residues. The CDR3 here is CASSTQGRFGNQPQHF.

This chain links TRBV19 with TRBJ2-1; TCRdb's D call, TRBD1, is unchecked because there is no DNA. The CDR3 contains 14 residues. The germline V gene has CDR1 LNHDA and CDR2 SQIVND (reference sequence). The CDR3 loop is CASSPRAVGGEQFF.

V usage is TRBV11-3 and J usage is TRBJ2-1; TCRdb calls TRBD2, which cannot be checked without DNA. The V gene's germline CDR1 is SGHNT and CDR2 YENEEA. This CDR3 has 18 residues. CDR3 protein: CASSLDEGARLGENEQFF. Complete variable domain (other parts from reference TRBV11-3 and TRBJ2-1): EAGVVQSPRYKIIEKKQPVAFWCNPISGHNTLYWYLQNLGQGPELLIRYENEEAVDDSQLPKDRFSAERLKGVDSTLKIQPAELGDSAVYLCASSLDEGARLGENEQFFGPGTRLTVL.

The chain combines TRBV12-3 or TRBV12-4 with TRBJ1-2; checking the TCRdb D call of TRBD1 is not possible without DNA. The CDR3 has 18 amino acids. CDR3: CASSLKIWVGPPNYGYTF.

The genes are TRBV7-6 and TRBJ1-1; TCRdb calls TRBD1, which cannot be checked without DNA. CDR3 length equals 13 residues. The germline gives CDR1 SGHVS, CDR2 FNYEAQ. CDR3 residues: CASSGQGATEAFF.

The V call is TRBV10-3, the J call TRBJ1-2; there is no DNA to check the TCRdb D call of TRBD1. Germline lookup yields CDR1 ENHRY and CDR2 SYGVKD. CDR3 length: 14 amino acids. The CDR3 reads CAITGQGEVYGYTF.

The V gene is TRBV12-3 or TRBV12-4, the J gene TRBJ2-3; TCRdb picks TRBD2, but there is no DNA to check that call. This CDR3 is built from 15 residues. CDR3 in amino acids: CASSFQRGVSDTQYF.

This chain joins TRBV5-5 and TRBJ2-7; TCRdb's D call of TRBD1 is untestable without DNA. There are 15 residues in the CDR3. From germline, CDR1 is SGHKS and CDR2 YYEKEE (reference sequence). CDR3 in amino acids: CASSLGGTGTYEQYF.

This rearrangement joins TRBV28 to TRBJ2-3; TCRdb selects TRBD1, and the lack of DNA leaves this call unchecked. The germline V gene encodes CDR1 MDHEN and CDR2 SYDVKM. CDR3 size: 21 residues. CDR3 residues: CASSQKTVMVAGDRGPDTQYF. The full variable domain, rest sourced from reference TRBV28 and TRBJ2-3, is DVKVTQSSRYLVKRTGEKVFLECVQDMDHENMFWYRQDPGLGLRLIYFSYDVKMKEKGDIPEGYSVSREKKERFSLILESASTNQTSMYLCASSQKTVMVAGDRGPDTQYFGPGTRLTVL.

The chain is built from TRBV10-3 and TRBJ2-7; checking the TCRdb D call of TRBD1 is not possible without DNA. The CDR3 runs 13 residues. Germline loops: CDR1 ENHRY, CDR2 SYGVKD. CDR3 in amino acids: CATSRDEAYEQYF.

The gene calls are TRBV6-1 and TRBJ1-5. In germline, CDR1 is MNHNS, CDR2 SASEGT. The CDR3 is made up of 15 amino acids. CDR3 loop: CASVGGTYSNQPQHF.

The chain links TRBV5-4 to TRBJ1-2; TCRdb proposes TRBD1, but this gene call is untestable without DNA. The germline V gene encodes CDR1 SGHNT and CDR2 YYREEE (reference sequence). CDR3 length: 14 residues. CDR3 sequence: CASSLSRGNYGYTF.

The rearrangement uses TRBV4-1 and TRBJ2-7; absent DNA, TCRdb's TRBD1 call cannot be checked. Germline CDR1 reads MGHRA; CDR2 reads YSYEKL. The CDR3 is 15 residues long. The CDR3 reads CASSQGRDTTYEQYF.

V is TRBV3-1 and J is TRBJ2-3; TCRdb names TRBD1, which stays unverified in the absence of DNA. The CDR3 sequence is 17 residues long. The germline V gene has CDR1 LGHDT and CDR2 YNNKEL (reference sequence). CDR3 sequence reads: CASSQEYRGPIPDTQYF.

The rearrangement uses TRBV4-1 and TRBJ1-1. The germline CDR1 and CDR2 sequences are MGHRA and YSYEKL. The CDR3 spans 14 residues. This chain's CDR3 is CASSLRGRMDEAFF.

The chain recombines TRBV5-1 with TRBJ2-5. This CDR3 has 11 amino acids. Germline-derived CDR1 and CDR2 are SGHRS and YFSETQ. CDR3 residues: CASSSQETQYF.

The chain employs TRBV5-6 and TRBJ2-1; absent DNA, TCRdb's TRBD2 call cannot be checked. Germline CDR1 SGHDT, CDR2 YYEEEE. This CDR3 has 20 residues. The CDR3: CASIPAIAGDTKSSYNEQFF.

This chain joins TRBV7-2 and TRBJ1-6; TCRdb indicates TRBD1, and absent DNA this call remains unverified. Germline V gene sequence: CDR1 SGHTA, CDR2 FQGNSA. The CDR3 has 19 residues. This CDR3 reads CASSLARGTEFLLNSPLHF. Full variable domain (remainder filled in from reference TRBV7-2 and TRBJ1-6): GAGVSQSPSNKVTEKGKDVELRCDPISGHTALYWYRQSLGQGLEFLIYFQGNSAPDKSGLPSDRFSAERTGGSVSTLTIQRTQQEDSAVYLCASSLARGTEFLLNSPLHFGNGTRLTVT.

The chain couples TRBV7-7 to TRBJ2-5; TCRdb gives TRBD1 as the D gene, but with no DNA this cannot be confirmed. The CDR3 consists of 15 residues. Per the germline V gene, CDR1 is SSHAT and CDR2 is FNYEAQ (reference sequence). The CDR3 loop is CASSLTGRVQETQYF.

The chain carries TRBV18 and TRBJ2-1; TCRdb indicates TRBD1, and absent DNA this call remains unverified. Germline CDR1 and CDR2: KGHSH and LQKENI. This CDR3 region has 16 residues. The CDR3 reads CASSINPPGSYNEQFF.

The V gene is TRBV18, the J gene TRBJ2-5; no DNA is available, so the TRBD1 call from TCRdb remains unchecked. Per the germline V gene, CDR1 is KGHSH and CDR2 is LQKENI. The CDR3 sequence is 12 residues long. The CDR3 loop reads CASSPRGETQYF.

The rearrangement uses TRBV6-5 and TRBJ1-2. CDR1 is MNHEY, CDR2 SVGAGI, per germline. This CDR3 region has 17 residues. CDR3 region: CASSYSSKAHISYGYTF.

This chain uses TRBV29-1 with TRBJ2-2; TCRdb reports TRBD2, a call that lacks DNA to check it against. This CDR3 region has 13 residues. The germline CDR1 and CDR2 sequences are SQVTM and ANQGSEA. CDR3 region: CSVERATTGELFF.

This chain links TRBV7-8 with TRBJ2-1; the TRBD2 assignment by TCRdb is unverifiable without DNA. The CDR3 is made up of 15 amino acids. Germline V gene lookup returns CDR1 SGHVS and CDR2 FQNEAQ. The CDR3 sequence is CASSLWVAGHNEQFF.

The chain carries TRBV7-8 and TRBJ1-1. The CDR3 runs to 15 residues. Germline V lookup: CDR1 SGHVS, CDR2 FQNEAQ. The CDR3 sequence is CASSPDRPLNTEAFF.

This chain joins TRBV6-1 and TRBJ1-5; TCRdb gives TRBD1 as the D gene, but with no DNA this cannot be confirmed. CDR1 is MNHNS and CDR2 is SASEGT in the germline V gene. This CDR3 region has 16 residues. CDR3 loop: CASSPGTGVFHQPQHF.

This chain joins TRBV18 and TRBJ1-5. From germline, CDR1 is KGHSH and CDR2 LQKENI. This CDR3 contains 15 residues. The CDR3 sequence: CASSLSDYSNQPQHF. Based on the CDR3 plus reference TRBV18 and TRBJ1-5, the full variable domain is NAGVMQNPRHLVRRRGQEARLRCSPMKGHSHVYWYRQLPEEGLKFMVYLQKENIIDESGMPKERFSAEFPKEGPSILRIQQVVRGDSAAYFCASSLSDYSNQPQHFGDGTRLSIL.